One sample yielded the 13 T cell receptor beta chains listed below, sequenced in a study of T cells after yellow fever vaccination. TCRdb re-derived calls from the 5' RACE reads in MiXCR, one entry per CDR3 protein. The sample holds 400,000 or so distinct CDR3 sequences; around 10% are singletons and the top ten take around 18%. The sample in question was PBMCs, obtained on the day of the first yellow fever vaccination. The receptor source for this set is a man between 18 and 29 years old who received the YFV17D yellow fever vaccine.

This clonotype occurred a few times. V and J are TRBV5-1 and TRBJ1-1; possibly TRBD1 for D (5 bases). With 0 bases removed from V and 7 bases from J, the gap between germline ends came to 13 bases. The germline V gene encodes CDR1 SGHRS and CDR2 YFSETQ. CDR3 length equals 14 residues. In nucleotides, the CDR3 is TGCGCCAGCAGCTTGGTCCCCGGGCAGGGTGAAGCTTTCTTT. Its translation: CASSLVPGQGEAFF.

The chain recombines TRBV5-8 with TRBJ2-6; TRBD2 aligns across 7 bases. The CDR3 totals 17 residues. V lost 2 bases to trimming and J lost 0 bases; unmatched junction nucleotides: 5. Germline V gene data show CDR1 as SGHTS and CDR2 as YDEGEE. The CDR3: CASSFAGDFSGANVLTF. The CDR3 nucleotides are TGTGCCAGCAGCTTCGCGGGGGACTTCTCTGGGGCCAACGTCCTGACTTTC.

In its sample, this clonotype was seen many times. CDR3 residues: CASSPGTHMGFGDTQYF. CDR3 in DNA: TGTGCCAGCAGCCCCGGGACTCATATGGGGTTTGGTGATACGCAGTATTTT. This chain uses TRBV25-1 with TRBJ2-3, with a possible D match to TRBD2 (6 bases). V lost 6 bases and J 6 bases, leaving 25 bases between the germline ends. This CDR3 has 17 residues. Germline values: CDR1 MGHDK, CDR2 SYGVNS.

This clonotype was counted only a few times. J is TRBJ2-5 and V is TRBV29-1; D ambiguous. V lost 2 bases and J lost 5, with 9 bases in between. The germline gives CDR1 SQVTM, CDR2 ANQGSEA. The CDR3 is 12 amino acids. The CDR3 DNA is TGCAGCGTTGAATCGAGCCGGGAGACCCAGTACTTC. It is translated as CSVESSRETQYF.

Only a few counts were recorded for this clonotype. This rearrangement joins TRBV5-4 to TRBJ2-5; D ambiguous. Per germline, CDR1 SGHNT and CDR2 YYREEE (reference sequence). This CDR3 is 15 amino acids long. V dropped 5 bases and J dropped 4 bases, with 18 bases sitting between them. In nucleotides, the CDR3 is TGTGCCAGCAGTAGTAGGGCCATCAGAGGAGAGACCCAGTACTTC. It translates to CASSSRAIRGETQYF. Based on the CDR3 plus reference TRBV5-4 and TRBJ2-5, the full variable domain is ETGVTQSPTHLIKTRGQQVTLRCSSQSGHNTVSWYQQALGQGPQFIFQYYREEENGRGNFPPRFSGLQFPNYSSELNVNALELDDSALYLCASSSRAIRGETQYFGPGTRLLVL.

This clonotype has a handful of counts. The CDR3 region is CASSLNSGGNTGELFF. CDR3 bases: TGCGCCAGCAGCCTGAATAGCGGGGGGAACACCGGGGAGCTGTTTTTT. This rearrangement joins TRBV5-1 to TRBJ2-2, with 9 bases fitting TRBD2. CDR1 is SGHRS and CDR2 is YFSETQ in the germline V gene. CDR3 length equals 16 residues. The trim removed 4 bases at V and 1 base at J, leaving 5 bases unmatched.

The V gene is TRBV19, the J gene TRBJ2-5; 7 nucleotides line up with TRBD1. Losses at the gene ends were 3 bases for V and 5 bases for J; bases not matched to a gene: 6. Germline V CDR1 and CDR2: LNHDA, SQIVND (reference sequence). The CDR3 sequence is 14 residues long. CDR3 nucleotide sequence: TGTGCCAGTAGTATCTGGGACAGAAGGGAGACCCAGTACTTC. This encodes CASSIWDRRETQYF.

CDR3 region: CASSPSRDTYNYGYTF. CDR3 DNA: TGTGCCAGCTCACCATCCAGGGACACCTATAACTATGGCTACACCTTC. This rearrangement joins TRBV18 to TRBJ1-2, with D maybe TRBD1 (6 bases). In germline, CDR1 is KGHSH, CDR2 LQKENI. The CDR3 totals 16 residues. V lost 2 bases, J lost 1 base, and 14 bases lay in between.

The rearrangement joins TRBV21-1 to TRBJ2-3; the D segment call TRBD2 is taken from the table without a DNA check. TRBV21-1 is a documented pseudogene. This CDR3 is built from 23 residues. Here the CDR3 reads CASSKGENQPVAGDPGATDTQYF. The CDR3 DNA reads TGTGCCAGCAGCAAAGGAGAAAACCAGCCGGTAGCGGGGGATCCGGGCGCCACAGATACGCAGTATTTT.

The V and J genes are TRBV7-2 and TRBJ2-3, with 7 bases lining up with TRBD2. The CDR3 has 13 residues. Germline lookup yields CDR1 SGHTA and CDR2 FQGNSA. V shed 4 bases and J 11 bases; nucleotides not matched to a gene: 9. The DNA of the CDR3 is TGTGCCAGCAGCTCTAGTCGCGGGGGTATGCAGTATTTT. Its protein is CASSSSRGGMQYF.

The rearrangement joins TRBV27 to TRBJ1-1; weak D call: TRBD1 (5 bases). This CDR3 spans 14 amino acids. V was clipped by 6 bases and J by 1 base, with 12 bases between them. Looked up from germline, CDR1 is MNHEY and CDR2 is SMNVEV (reference sequence). CDR3 in DNA: TGTGCCAGCAGAGAGGGGTATGGGAACACTGAAGCTTTCTTT. This translates into CASREGYGNTEAFF.

This clonotype was seen many times. V is TRBV20-1 and J is TRBJ1-3; D not resolved. Trimming pared 0 bases from V and 2 bases from J, leaving 11 bases between. The CDR3 loop spans 15 amino acids. Germline CDR1 is DFQATT and CDR2 is SNEGSKA (reference sequence). The CDR3 DNA reads as TGCAGTGCTAGAGACGACCGTAAGGCTGGAAACACCATATATTTT. This codes for CSARDDRKAGNTIYF.

CDR3 region: CASTQVAIGNYGYTF. The DNA of the CDR3 is TGTGCCAGCACCCAAGTGGCAATTGGCAACTATGGCTACACCTTC. The rearrangement uses TRBV5-6 and TRBJ1-2; D remains ambiguous. The V and J ends lost 6 bases and 2 bases respectively, with 17 bases between them. Germline V gene lookup returns CDR1 SGHDT and CDR2 YYEEEE. This CDR3 has 15 residues.